These 11 T cell receptor beta chains originate from one sample sequenced in a study of read filtering for tumor transcriptome and immune sequencing (dated by TCRdb to about 2020). For sequencing, an Illumina HiSeq 4000 was employed. TCR libraries were built from roughly 440 ng RNA with the Immunoverse kit, using molecular barcoded adaptors covering alpha/delta and beta/gamma chains. The public reads were reanalyzed by TCRdb: fastp trimming at Q25, MiXCR alignment, in-frame beta chains only. Rows with one shared CDR3 protein collapse into an entry with the most common genes and DNA. The sample yields 100,000 to 150,000 distinct CDR3 sequences; less than 15% were counted once. The top ten clones comprise 8% to 9% of the sample. The source material was a population of CD138-negative cells sorted from bone marrow. The cell subset or site tag for this specimen amounts to: bone marrow mononuclear cells depleted of CD138+ plasma/myeloma cells by negative magnetic selection. All receptors come from a donor over 35 with multiple myeloma.

This clonotype was counted at least ten times. V and J are TRBV6-2 or TRBV6-3 and TRBJ2-7; tentatively, D is TRBD2 (6 bases). V gave up 0 bases and J gave up 5 bases, with 17 bases separating them. The CDR3 has 16 amino acids. CDR1 is MNHEY and CDR2 is SVGEGT in the germline V gene. CDR3 DNA sequence: TGTGCCAGCAGTTACTCGATAGACGGGAGAGTCCACGAGCAGTACTTC. Translated, it gives CASSYSIDGRVHEQYF.

J is TRBJ2-1 and V is TRBV7-6; D unclear. CDR3 length: 13 amino acids. The germline V and J ends were trimmed by 1 base and 8 bases, with 9 bases remaining between them. Looked up from germline, CDR1 is SGHVS and CDR2 is FNYEAQ. CDR3 DNA sequence: TGTGCCAGCAGCTTAGGTGCAGGTTATGAGCAGTTCTTC. Translation: CASSLGAGYEQFF.

This clonotype was seen at least ten times. The V call is TRBV7-9, the J call TRBJ2-7; 10 bases map to TRBD2. Germline V gene sequence: CDR1 SEHNR, CDR2 FQNEAQ (reference sequence). The CDR3 length is 16 residues. Trimming removed 1 base from V and 3 bases from J; junction bases left unmatched: 6. CDR3 residues: CASSLGRSSGSYEQYF. The CDR3 DNA reads as TGTGCCAGCAGCTTAGGTCGGTCTAGCGGGAGCTACGAGCAGTACTTC.

On this clonotype: Without the conserved terminal phenylalanine or tryptophan, this CDR3 likely stems from a read error. The J gene is TRBJ1-1, the V gene TRBV5-1; D is unclear. The CDR3 sequence is 16 residues long. V dropped 3 bases and J dropped 5 bases, with 20 bases sitting between them. Looked up from germline, CDR1 is SGHRS and CDR2 is YFSETQ. DNA for the CDR3: TGCGCCAGCAGCTCATCCGGAGGCGTCGTGGATACTGAAGCTTTCTCT. This gives the protein CASSSSGGVVDTEAFS.

This clonotype was picked up many times. The rearrangement links TRBV18 to TRBJ2-2; D not certain. Germline V lookup: CDR1 KGHSH, CDR2 LQKENI. The CDR3 has 14 amino acids. Trimming took 3 bases from V and 6 from J, leaving 11 bases between them. The CDR3 sequence is CASSPLMYSGELFF. The CDR3 DNA follows: TGTGCCAGCTCACCCCTAATGTACTCCGGGGAGCTGTTTTTT.

This clonotype was detected ten times or more. The CDR3 reads CASSFSGGSYNEQFF. Written as DNA, the CDR3 is TGTGCCAGCAGCTTCAGCGGGGGCTCCTACAATGAGCAGTTCTTC. The chain employs TRBV7-3 and TRBJ2-1; 8 bases align to TRBD2. With 3 bases clipped from V and 0 bases from J, the junction kept 1 base outside the gene matches. Germline assignment: CDR1 SGHTA and CDR2 FQGTGA. The CDR3 is 15 amino acids. The complete variable domain, with remaining parts taken from reference TRBV7-3 and TRBJ2-1, reads GAGVSQTPSNKVTEKGKYVELRCDPISGHTALYWYRQSLGQGPEFLIYFQGTGAADDSGLPNDRFFAVRPEGSVSTLKIQRTERGDSAVYLCASSFSGGSYNEQFFGPGTRLTVL.

Turning to this clonotype: The final CDR3 position lacks the conserved phenylalanine or tryptophan, pointing to a likely read error. V usage is TRBV11-2 and J usage is TRBJ2-7; 10 nucleotides match TRBD2. The CDR3 is made up of 15 amino acids. Germline V gene lookup returns CDR1 SGHAT and CDR2 FQNNGV. J was trimmed by 2 bases and V by 5 bases; bases with no gene match: 6. The CDR3: CASSLGSGRAYEQYL. DNA of the CDR3: TGTGCCAGCAGCCTAGGAAGCGGGAGGGCCTACGAGCAGTACCTC.

The chain couples TRBV7-9 to TRBJ2-5, with 7 bases that match TRBD1. Germline V gene data show CDR1 as SEHNR and CDR2 as FQNEAQ (reference sequence). The CDR3 totals 14 residues. V was clipped by 5 bases and J by 3 bases; unmatched bases: 6. The CDR3 here is CASSPGTVEETQYF. CDR3 bases: TGTGCCAGCAGCCCGGGGACAGTCGAAGAGACCCAGTACTTC.

Ten or more counts support this clonotype. The J gene is TRBJ2-1, the V gene TRBV30; no clear D gene. CDR1 and CDR2 from the germline V gene are GTSNPN and SVGIG (reference sequence). The CDR3 contains 13 residues. Trimming removed 2 bases at V and 8 bases at J, with 13 bases between. The CDR3 loop reads CAWSLSLTDEQFF. The CDR3 DNA reads as TGTGCCTGGAGTTTGAGCCTAACGGATGAGCAGTTCTTC.

This clonotype was observed at least ten times. The CDR3 nucleotides are TGTGCCAGCAGCTTAGTTAGACCGACGGGGCTAGCAGGCTACAATGAGCAGTTCTTC. Translation: CASSLVRPTGLAGYNEQFF. This rearrangement joins TRBV11-2 to TRBJ2-1; D possibly matches TRBD1 or TRBD2 (5 bases each). Germline assignment: CDR1 SGHAT and CDR2 FQNNGV. The CDR3 loop spans 19 amino acids. V lost 1 base, J lost 3 bases, and 22 bases lay in between. The full variable domain, its missing parts supplied by reference TRBV11-2 and TRBJ2-1, is EAGVAQSPRYKIIEKRQSVAFWCNPISGHATLYWYQQILGQGPKLLIQFQNNGVVDDSQLPKDRFSAERLKGVDSTLKIQPAKLEDSAVYLCASSLVRPTGLAGYNEQFFGPGTRLTVL.

This clonotype was recorded many times. The rearrangement links TRBV20-1 to TRBJ2-7; D perhaps matches TRBD2 (5 bases). This CDR3 comprises 13 residues. The V end was cut by 3 bases, the J end by 6 bases, with 15 bases between. Per the germline V gene, CDR1 is DFQATT and CDR2 is SNEGSKA (reference sequence). CDR3 residues: CSASWGFGGEQYF. The CDR3 DNA is TGCAGTGCTAGTTGGGGATTTGGAGGCGAGCAGTACTTC.